This T cell receptor (beta chain) comes out of a study of blood T cell repertoires in COVID-19. At the level of the study: There were acute and convalescent COVID-19 samples, and they came from the United States, Italy and Spain.

This CDR3 has 8 residues. CDR1 and CDR2 from the germline V gene are GTSNPN and SVGIG (reference sequence). V shed 7 bases and J shed 8 bases, with 5 bases lying between them. TCRdb keeps only in-frame clones here, not all; method: immunoSEQ multiplex PCR. Of about 260,000 clones listed, about 87% are singletons. Adults between about 18 and 89 years of age took part from under 30 US areas. Recovery among Cohort 3 donors was established by two negative PCRs, clearance, or symptom resolution. Sequenced: PBMCs or T cells enriched from blood (not recorded which). The TCR originated in a woman aged 45 to 65 who had recovered from COVID-19. V is TRBV30 and J is TRBJ1-2; unclear D gene. The CDR3 nucleotides are TGTGCCTCACAGGGCTACACCTTC. The encoded protein is CASQGYTF.